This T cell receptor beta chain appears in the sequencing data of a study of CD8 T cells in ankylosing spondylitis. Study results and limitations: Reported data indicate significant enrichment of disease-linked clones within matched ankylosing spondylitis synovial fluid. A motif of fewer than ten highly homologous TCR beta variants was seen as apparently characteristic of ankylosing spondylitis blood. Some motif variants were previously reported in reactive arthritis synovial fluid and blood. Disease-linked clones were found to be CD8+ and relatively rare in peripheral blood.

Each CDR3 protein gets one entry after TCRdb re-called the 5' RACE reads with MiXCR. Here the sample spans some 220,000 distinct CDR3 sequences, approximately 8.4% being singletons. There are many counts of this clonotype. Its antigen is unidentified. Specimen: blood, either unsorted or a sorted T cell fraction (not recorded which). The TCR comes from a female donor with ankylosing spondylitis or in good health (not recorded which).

The CDR3 loop reads CSARATGSQPQHF. The CDR3 region has the DNA TGCAGTGCTAGAGCGACAGGAAGCCAGCCCCAGCATTTT. The chain carries TRBV20-1 and TRBJ1-5; perhaps TRBD1 as D (6 bases). The ends were cut back, 1 base at V and 7 bases at J, with 11 bases in the middle. Germline-derived CDR1 and CDR2 are DFQATT and SNEGSKA (reference sequence). This CDR3 region has 13 residues.